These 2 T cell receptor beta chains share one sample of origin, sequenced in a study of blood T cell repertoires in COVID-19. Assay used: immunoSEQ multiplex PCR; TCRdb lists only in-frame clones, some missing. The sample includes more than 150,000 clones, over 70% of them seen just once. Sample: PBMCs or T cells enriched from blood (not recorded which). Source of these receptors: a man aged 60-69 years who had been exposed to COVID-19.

CDR3 sequence: CAQKAEGAGQPQHF. DNA for the CDR3: TGTGCCCAAAAGGCGGAGGGGGCGGGGCAGCCCCAGCATTTT. This sequence joins TRBV10-3 and TRBJ1-5, with TRBD1 matching 7 bases. CDR1 and CDR2 (germline): ENHRY, SYGVKD. Trimming at V came to 11 bases and at J to 7 bases, leaving 14 bases not matched to a gene. The CDR3 loop spans 14 amino acids.

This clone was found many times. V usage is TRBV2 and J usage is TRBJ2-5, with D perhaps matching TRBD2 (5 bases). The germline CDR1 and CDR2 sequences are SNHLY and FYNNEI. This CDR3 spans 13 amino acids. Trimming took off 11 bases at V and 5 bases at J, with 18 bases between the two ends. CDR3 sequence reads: CAGSGRRLETQYF. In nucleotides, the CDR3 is TGTGCCGGCTCTGGGCGGAGGCTGGAGACCCAGTACTTC.